Listed below are T cell receptor beta chains from one sample, sequenced in a study of vaccination effects on CD4 cells after COVID-19. The repertoire was sequenced with immunoSEQ multiplex PCR; TCRdb's copy has only in-frame clones and lacks some. This sample has tens of thousands of clones, with around three quarters found just once. The antigens these receptors bind are not known. The sequencing here drew on CD4+ T cells from PBMCs cultured without peptide, taken after COVID-19 vaccination. The receptors shown here come from a human donor who had a prior SARS-CoV-2 infection. CDR3s include the opening cysteine and the closing phenylalanine or tryptophan. Each record gives: CDR3 length, D gene, V gene, clone size, J gene, CDR3 DNA, CDR3 protein. The D gene is left open where the match is weak. Clone size is stated in some rows and not others, as once, few, many or a class when expanded.

cdr3_length: 18
d_call: .
v_call: TRBV7-3
clone_size: .
j_call: TRBJ2-7
cdr3_nt: TGTGCCAGCAGCTCCAAAAGGGCCGGGGCAAGGAGCTCCTACGAGCAGTACTTC
cdr3_aa: CASSSKRAGARSSYEQYF

cdr3_length: 14
d_call: TRBD1
v_call: TRBV6-6
clone_size: few
j_call: TRBJ2-7
cdr3_nt: TGTGCCAGCAGACGAGGACAGGGAGGCAACGAGCAGTACTTC
cdr3_aa: CASRRGQGGNEQYF

cdr3_length: 15
d_call: TRBD1
v_call: TRBV3-1/TRBV3-2
clone_size: .
j_call: TRBJ1-6
cdr3_nt: TGTGCCAGCAGCGAGGGGGCTTCGGATAATTCACCCCTCCACTTT
cdr3_aa: CASSEGASDNSPLHF

cdr3_length: 14
d_call: .
v_call: TRBV6-5
clone_size: .
j_call: TRBJ2-1
cdr3_nt: TGTGCCAGCACTTATGACAGCTGGTACAATGAGCAGTTCTTC
cdr3_aa: CASTYDSWYNEQFF

cdr3_length: 12
d_call: .
v_call: TRBV7-2
clone_size: .
j_call: TRBJ1-2
cdr3_nt: TGTGCCAGCGGACAAAATAACTATGGCTACACCTTC
cdr3_aa: CASGQNNYGYTF

cdr3_length: 16
d_call: TRBD1
v_call: TRBV7-9
clone_size: .
j_call: TRBJ1-4
cdr3_nt: TGTGCCAGCAGCCCAGGGTCGAGACAGGGAGGTGAAAAACTGTTTTTT
cdr3_aa: CASSPGSRQGGEKLFF

cdr3_length: 13
d_call: .
v_call: TRBV7-2
clone_size: .
j_call: TRBJ2-1
cdr3_nt: TGTGCCAGCAGCGTGGGACTCCAGAGTGAGCAGTTCTTC
cdr3_aa: CASSVGLQSEQFF

cdr3_length: 17
d_call: .
v_call: TRBV5-1
clone_size: .
j_call: TRBJ2-1
cdr3_nt: TGCGCCAGCAGCCCACGGGAAGGGAGAAGCTCCTACAATGAGCAGTTCTTC
cdr3_aa: CASSPREGRSSYNEQFF

cdr3_length: 11
d_call: TRBD1
v_call: TRBV20-1
clone_size: .
j_call: TRBJ1-2
cdr3_nt: TGCAGTGCTTGGGACAGGGCGGGCTACACCTTC
cdr3_aa: CSAWDRAGYTF

cdr3_length: 14
d_call: TRBD2
v_call: TRBV27
clone_size: few
j_call: TRBJ2-1
cdr3_nt: TGTGCCAGCAGTTTTCTGGCTAGCGGCAATGAGCAGTTCTTC
cdr3_aa: CASSFLASGNEQFF

cdr3_length: 13
d_call: .
v_call: TRBV6-5
clone_size: .
j_call: TRBJ2-5
cdr3_nt: TGTGCCAGCAGGGCCAGGGTTCGGGAGACCCAGTACTTC
cdr3_aa: CASRARVRETQYF

cdr3_length: 13
d_call: .
v_call: TRBV5-6
clone_size: few
j_call: TRBJ2-7
cdr3_nt: TGTGCCAGCAGCTCCGGAATTAGCCGCGAGCAGTACTTC
cdr3_aa: CASSSGISREQYF

cdr3_length: 15
d_call: TRBD2
v_call: TRBV7-3
clone_size: few
j_call: TRBJ2-1
cdr3_nt: TGTGCCAGCAGCAAGACTAGCGGGAGCTACAATGAGCAGTTCTTC
cdr3_aa: CASSKTSGSYNEQFF

cdr3_length: 15
d_call: .
v_call: TRBV27
clone_size: .
j_call: TRBJ2-5
cdr3_nt: TGTGCCAGCAGCCCCTTGAGGACTAACCGTCTCCAGGAGTACTTC
cdr3_aa: CASSPLRTNRLQEYF

cdr3_length: 15
d_call: .
v_call: TRBV28
clone_size: .
j_call: TRBJ2-2
cdr3_nt: TGTGCCAGCAGTTTCCAGGACATCAACACCGGGGAGCTGTTTTTT
cdr3_aa: CASSFQDINTGELFF

cdr3_length: 15
d_call: .
v_call: TRBV5-1
clone_size: .
j_call: TRBJ2-1
cdr3_nt: TGCGCCAGCAGCTTGGTTCCGGGGGCAGAGAATGAGCAGTTCTTC
cdr3_aa: CASSLVPGAENEQFF

cdr3_length: 14
d_call: .
v_call: TRBV7-2
clone_size: .
j_call: TRBJ2-5
cdr3_nt: TGTGCCAGCAGCTTAGCGGTAGCGTCGGAGACCCAGTACTTC
cdr3_aa: CASSLAVASETQYF

cdr3_length: 16
d_call: .
v_call: TRBV6-5
clone_size: .
j_call: TRBJ2-7
cdr3_nt: TGTGCCAGCAGTTACAACTTCTTCAGGGGTCGGCGCGAGCAGTACTTC
cdr3_aa: CASSYNFFRGRREQYF

cdr3_length: 15
d_call: .
v_call: TRBV30
clone_size: .
j_call: TRBJ2-5
cdr3_nt: TGTGCCTGGAGTGTCACAGGGAAACTGAGAGAGACCCAGTACTTC
cdr3_aa: CAWSVTGKLRETQYF

cdr3_length: 13
d_call: TRBD2
v_call: TRBV3-1/TRBV3-2
clone_size: .
j_call: TRBJ2-7
cdr3_nt: TGTGCCAGCAGCCACCAAACCACTAGCGCCGAGTACTTC
cdr3_aa: CASSHQTTSAEYF

cdr3_length: 15
d_call: .
v_call: TRBV4-2
clone_size: .
j_call: TRBJ2-3
cdr3_nt: TGTGCCAGCAGCCACCCTAGCGCGGGCACAGATACGCAGTATTTT
cdr3_aa: CASSHPSAGTDTQYF

cdr3_length: 13
d_call: .
v_call: TRBV7-3
clone_size: few
j_call: TRBJ1-1
cdr3_nt: TGTGCCAGCAGCTTAGCGGGGGGCGGAGAAGCTTTCTTT
cdr3_aa: CASSLAGGGEAFF

cdr3_length: 14
d_call: TRBD1
v_call: TRBV9
clone_size: .
j_call: TRBJ2-7
cdr3_nt: TGTGCCAGCAGCCCACAGGGGACCCCCTACGAGCAGTACTTC
cdr3_aa: CASSPQGTPYEQYF

cdr3_length: 15
d_call: .
v_call: TRBV4-3
clone_size: .
j_call: TRBJ1-5
cdr3_nt: TGCGCCAGCAGCCAAGATAGGGCAGTCAATCAGCCCCAGCATTTT
cdr3_aa: CASSQDRAVNQPQHF

cdr3_length: 13
d_call: .
v_call: TRBV12-3/TRBV12-4
clone_size: once
j_call: TRBJ1-1
cdr3_nt: TGTGCCAGCAGTATACAGGAGAACACTGAAGCTTTCTTT
cdr3_aa: CASSIQENTEAFF

cdr3_length: 15
d_call: TRBD1
v_call: TRBV11-2
clone_size: .
j_call: TRBJ2-3
cdr3_nt: TGTGCCAGCAGCGGGGACAGGGCGGACGTTAGAACGCAGTATTTT
cdr3_aa: CASSGDRADVRTQYF

cdr3_length: 17
d_call: TRBD2
v_call: TRBV20-1
clone_size: .
j_call: TRBJ2-3
cdr3_nt: TGCAGTGCTAGTGGGACGGGACTAGCGGGAGGGACAGATACGCAGTATTTT
cdr3_aa: CSASGTGLAGGTDTQYF

cdr3_length: 19
d_call: TRBD1
v_call: TRBV27
clone_size: few
j_call: TRBJ1-2
cdr3_nt: TGTGCCAGCAGCCCCCTTCTTATCTGGGACAGGGGAACTAACTATGGCTACACCTTC
cdr3_aa: CASSPLLIWDRGTNYGYTF

cdr3_length: 14
d_call: TRBD1
v_call: TRBV7-3
clone_size: .
j_call: TRBJ2-6
cdr3_nt: TGTGCCAGCCGGGACAGGGAGGGGGCCAACGTCCTGACTTTC
cdr3_aa: CASRDREGANVLTF

cdr3_length: 17
d_call: .
v_call: TRBV7-2
clone_size: .
j_call: TRBJ2-2
cdr3_nt: TGTGCCAGCAGCTTAGATTTCTTGGCGAGTAGGTTCGGGGAGCTGTTTTTT
cdr3_aa: CASSLDFLASRFGELFF

cdr3_length: 18
d_call: TRBD2
v_call: TRBV4-1
clone_size: .
j_call: TRBJ2-1
cdr3_nt: TGCGCCAGCAGCCAAGTCAGAGCGGGAGTCAGTGTCAGGGCTGAGCAGTTCTTC
cdr3_aa: CASSQVRAGVSVRAEQFF

cdr3_length: 16
d_call: .
v_call: TRBV19
clone_size: .
j_call: TRBJ1-3
cdr3_nt: TGTGCCAGTAGTATTGTGGGCAGAGCCTCTGGAAACACCATATATTTT
cdr3_aa: CASSIVGRASGNTIYF

cdr3_length: 15
d_call: .
v_call: TRBV6-6
clone_size: .
j_call: TRBJ2-3
cdr3_nt: TGTGCCAGCGTACCATGGACAGACAGCACAGATACGCAGTATTTT
cdr3_aa: CASVPWTDSTDTQYF

cdr3_length: 17
d_call: .
v_call: TRBV19
clone_size: .
j_call: TRBJ1-1
cdr3_nt: TGTGCCAGTAGTAGGCCCGGACGGCCTGGGGTGAACACTGAAGCTTTCTTT
cdr3_aa: CASSRPGRPGVNTEAFF

cdr3_length: 11
d_call: .
v_call: TRBV21-1
clone_size: .
j_call: TRBJ1-6
cdr3_nt: TGTGCCAGCAGCAAAAACTATCGACAGCACTTT
cdr3_aa: CASSKNYRQHF

cdr3_length: 15
d_call: TRBD2
v_call: TRBV6-2/TRBV6-3
clone_size: .
j_call: TRBJ2-7
cdr3_nt: TGTGCCAGCAGTTACTCTGAGGGAGGGCCCTACGAGCAGTACTTC
cdr3_aa: CASSYSEGGPYEQYF

cdr3_length: 15
d_call: .
v_call: TRBV11-3
clone_size: .
j_call: TRBJ1-1
cdr3_nt: TGTGCCAGCAGCTTAGACGGGACGGGGGATAATGAAGCTTTCTTT
cdr3_aa: CASSLDGTGDNEAFF

cdr3_length: 15
d_call: .
v_call: TRBV20-1
clone_size: .
j_call: TRBJ2-5
cdr3_nt: TGCAGTGCTAGTATTTCTGCAGGGGGGAGTGGGACCCAGTACTTC
cdr3_aa: CSASISAGGSGTQYF

cdr3_length: 13
d_call: .
v_call: TRBV4-1
clone_size: .
j_call: TRBJ2-5
cdr3_nt: TGCGCCAGCAGCCAAGCCAACCCGGAGACCCAGTACTTC
cdr3_aa: CASSQANPETQYF

cdr3_length: 15
d_call: TRBD1
v_call: TRBV19
clone_size: .
j_call: TRBJ1-6
cdr3_nt: TGTGCCAGTAGTAATTCAGGGGGCGGTATTTCACCCCTCCACTTT
cdr3_aa: CASSNSGGGISPLHF

cdr3_length: 14
d_call: TRBD2
v_call: TRBV11-3
clone_size: .
j_call: TRBJ2-3
cdr3_nt: TGTGCCAGCAGCTTAGGCCTAGCGGCAGATACGCAGTATTTT
cdr3_aa: CASSLGLAADTQYF

cdr3_length: 12
d_call: .
v_call: TRBV5-8
clone_size: .
j_call: TRBJ2-3
cdr3_nt: TGTGCCAGCAGCCCCACTTCATCCACGCAGTATTTT
cdr3_aa: CASSPTSSTQYF

cdr3_length: 12
d_call: .
v_call: TRBV7-9
clone_size: .
j_call: TRBJ2-3
cdr3_nt: TGTGCCAGCAGCACCAGGGGTGATACGCAGTATTTT
cdr3_aa: CASSTRGDTQYF

cdr3_length: 14
d_call: .
v_call: TRBV5-4
clone_size: few
j_call: TRBJ2-3
cdr3_nt: TGTGCCAGCAGGAAGGTGGGGCTGGCAGATACGCAGTATTTT
cdr3_aa: CASRKVGLADTQYF

cdr3_length: 16
d_call: TRBD1
v_call: TRBV27
clone_size: few
j_call: TRBJ1-6
cdr3_nt: TGTGCCAGCAGTCCATACCCCGGACAGGGTACCTCACCCCTCCACTTT
cdr3_aa: CASSPYPGQGTSPLHF

cdr3_length: 13
d_call: .
v_call: TRBV29-1
clone_size: once
j_call: TRBJ2-5
cdr3_nt: TGCAGCGTAGTAAGGGACGCCCAAGAGACCCAGTACTTC
cdr3_aa: CSVVRDAQETQYF

cdr3_length: 14
d_call: .
v_call: TRBV6-1
clone_size: .
j_call: TRBJ1-2
cdr3_nt: TGTGCCAGCAGTGAAGGCCCTCAGAGCTATGGCTACACCTTC
cdr3_aa: CASSEGPQSYGYTF

cdr3_length: 13
d_call: .
v_call: TRBV24-1
clone_size: .
j_call: TRBJ2-1
cdr3_nt: TGTGCCACCGGGGGACAACAGTCCAATGAGCAGTTCTTC
cdr3_aa: CATGGQQSNEQFF

cdr3_length: 15
d_call: TRBD2
v_call: TRBV30
clone_size: .
j_call: TRBJ2-1
cdr3_nt: TGTGCCTGGAGTGTGGGTAGCGGGGCCTACAATGAGCAGTTCTTC
cdr3_aa: CAWSVGSGAYNEQFF

cdr3_length: 14
d_call: .
v_call: TRBV5-6
clone_size: .
j_call: TRBJ1-2
cdr3_nt: TGTGCCAGCAGCTTGGACGGGGGCATCTATGGCTACACCTTC
cdr3_aa: CASSLDGGIYGYTF

cdr3_length: 15
d_call: .
v_call: TRBV7-6
clone_size: once
j_call: TRBJ1-4
cdr3_nt: TGTGCCAGCAGCTTACAGTCCCGGGGCTTTGAAAAACTGTTTTTT
cdr3_aa: CASSLQSRGFEKLFF

cdr3_length: 17
d_call: TRBD1
v_call: TRBV24-1
clone_size: .
j_call: TRBJ2-1
cdr3_nt: TGTGCCACCAGTGGGCCCCGGCTCAGGGGGCGCGACGATGAGCAGTTCTTC
cdr3_aa: CATSGPRLRGRDDEQFF

cdr3_length: 11
d_call: .
v_call: TRBV5-1
clone_size: .
j_call: TRBJ2-5
cdr3_nt: TGCGCCAGCAGCTCCCAAGAGACCCAGTACTTC
cdr3_aa: CASSSQETQYF

cdr3_length: 14
d_call: .
v_call: TRBV5-4
clone_size: .
j_call: TRBJ1-2
cdr3_nt: TGTGCCAGCAGCCCCCAGGACAGCAACTATGGCTACACCTTC
cdr3_aa: CASSPQDSNYGYTF

cdr3_length: 16
d_call: .
v_call: TRBV11-2
clone_size: .
j_call: TRBJ1-4
cdr3_nt: TGTGCCAGCAGCCGCGGGGGCGGCCACGCTGATGAAAAACTGTTTTTT
cdr3_aa: CASSRGGGHADEKLFF

cdr3_length: 15
d_call: .
v_call: TRBV5-8
clone_size: few
j_call: TRBJ2-3
cdr3_nt: TGTGCCAGCAGCGGACCGGGACTGCACACAGATACGCAGTATTTT
cdr3_aa: CASSGPGLHTDTQYF

cdr3_length: 16
d_call: TRBD2
v_call: TRBV9
clone_size: .
j_call: TRBJ2-5
cdr3_nt: TGTGCCAGCAGCTCTGGGACTAGCGAAGGGGGGGAGACCCAGTACTTC
cdr3_aa: CASSSGTSEGGETQYF

cdr3_length: 14
d_call: .
v_call: TRBV4-2
clone_size: .
j_call: TRBJ2-5
cdr3_nt: TGTGCCAGCAGCCAAGGGGGGGCCGAAGAGACCCAGTACTTC
cdr3_aa: CASSQGGAEETQYF

cdr3_length: 16
d_call: TRBD1
v_call: TRBV18
clone_size: .
j_call: TRBJ2-3
cdr3_nt: TGTGCCAGCTCGCCGGTTGGGACAGGGGGCGCAGATACGCAGTATTTT
cdr3_aa: CASSPVGTGGADTQYF

cdr3_length: 14
d_call: .
v_call: TRBV6-1
clone_size: once
j_call: TRBJ1-1
cdr3_nt: TGTGCCAGCAGTGATCGTATGGGGTACACTGAAGCTTTCTTT
cdr3_aa: CASSDRMGYTEAFF